This note documents a single TCR beta chain sequence. Its specificity is unknown. Germline CDR1 MNHEY, CDR2 SMNVEV (reference sequence). V trimming: 6 bases; J trimming: 2 bases; junction bases outside the gene matches: 7. This CDR3 is built from 14 residues. The data were obtained in a study of post-analysis software for immune sequencing data. The library was made from cDNA and included unique molecular identifiers. One entry per CDR3 protein, called by TCRdb with MiXCR from the PCR reads. The repertoire holds about 500,000 distinct CDR3 sequences, with 40% to 55% as singletons. Overall study results and limits: Normalized Chao1 diversity was significantly reduced in patients versus controls. TRBV segments more frequent in patients than in controls numbered five and included TRBV5-6, TRBV5-1 and TRBV20-1.

The chain is built from TRBV27 and TRBJ2-7, with 7 bases aligning to TRBD1. The receptor comes from a girl between 10 and 17 years old with multiple sclerosis. Sequences were obtained from blood. Written as DNA, the CDR3 is TGTGCCAGCAGCCCTGGGACAGTCCCCTACGAGCAGTACTTC. Protein product: CASSPGTVPYEQYF.